The sequence of this TCR beta chain was determined in a study of blood T cell repertoires in COVID-19. Across the study: The origin of the acute and convalescent COVID-19 samples was the United States, Italy and Spain. The analysed material was cDNA or gDNA that came from T cells, B-cell-depleted T cells, or PBMCs.

In germline, CDR1 is GTSNPN, CDR2 SVGIG (reference sequence). Trimming took off 1 base at V and 0 bases at J, with 13 bases between the two ends. The CDR3 is made up of 16 amino acids. Libraries were prepared by immunoSEQ multiplex PCR; TCRdb keeps only in-frame clonotypes and omits some of them. Among about 150,000 clones listed, roughly 88% were seen once. Seattle researchers signed up patients amid active infection and tracked them longitudinally. Sequencing was done on a sample of peripheral blood. This chain joins TRBV30 and TRBJ1-3; unclear D gene. The source is a woman aged 60-75 years with COVID-19, enrolled during active disease. CDR3 sequence: CAWSDLRSLSGNTIYF. CDR3 sequence (DNA): TGTGCCTGGAGTGACCTCAGGTCCCTCTCTGGAAACACCATATATTTT.